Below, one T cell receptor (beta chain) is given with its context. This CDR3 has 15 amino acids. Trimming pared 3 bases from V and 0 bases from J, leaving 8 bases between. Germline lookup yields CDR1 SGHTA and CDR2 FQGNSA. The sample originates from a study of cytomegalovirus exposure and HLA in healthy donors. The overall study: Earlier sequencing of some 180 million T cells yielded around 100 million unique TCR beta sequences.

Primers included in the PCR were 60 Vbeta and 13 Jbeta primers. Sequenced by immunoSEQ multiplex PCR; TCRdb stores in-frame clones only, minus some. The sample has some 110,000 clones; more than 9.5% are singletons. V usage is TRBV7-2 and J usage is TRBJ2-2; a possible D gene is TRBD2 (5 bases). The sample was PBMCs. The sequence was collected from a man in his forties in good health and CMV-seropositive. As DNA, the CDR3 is TGTGCCAGCAGCTTGGGGAGACCGAACACCGGGGAGCTGTTTTTT. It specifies CASSLGRPNTGELFF.